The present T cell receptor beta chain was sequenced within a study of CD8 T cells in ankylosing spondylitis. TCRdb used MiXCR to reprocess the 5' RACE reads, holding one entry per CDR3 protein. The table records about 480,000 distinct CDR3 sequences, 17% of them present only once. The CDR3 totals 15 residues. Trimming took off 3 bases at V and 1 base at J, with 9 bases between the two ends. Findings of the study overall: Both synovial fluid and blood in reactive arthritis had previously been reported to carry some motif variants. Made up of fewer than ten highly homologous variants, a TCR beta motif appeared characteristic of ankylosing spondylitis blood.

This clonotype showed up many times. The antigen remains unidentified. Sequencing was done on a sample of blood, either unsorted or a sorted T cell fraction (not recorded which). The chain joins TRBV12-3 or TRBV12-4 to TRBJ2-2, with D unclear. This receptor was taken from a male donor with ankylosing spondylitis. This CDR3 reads CASSFSMGNTGELFF. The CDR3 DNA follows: TGTGCCAGCAGTTTTTCGATGGGGAACACCGGGGAGCTGTTTTTT.